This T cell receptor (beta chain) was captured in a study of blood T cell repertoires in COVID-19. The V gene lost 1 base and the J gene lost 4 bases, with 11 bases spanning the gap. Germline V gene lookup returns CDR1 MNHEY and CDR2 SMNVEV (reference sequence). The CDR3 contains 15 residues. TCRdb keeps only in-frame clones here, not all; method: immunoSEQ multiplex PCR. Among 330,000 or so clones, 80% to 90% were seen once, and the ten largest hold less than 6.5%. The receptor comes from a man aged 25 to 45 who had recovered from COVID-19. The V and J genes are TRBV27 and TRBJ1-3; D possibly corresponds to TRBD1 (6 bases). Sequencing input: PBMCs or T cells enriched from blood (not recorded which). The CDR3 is CASSLYPGAGNTIYF. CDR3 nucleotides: TGTGCCAGCAGTTTATATCCAGGGGCCGGAAACACCATATATTTT.